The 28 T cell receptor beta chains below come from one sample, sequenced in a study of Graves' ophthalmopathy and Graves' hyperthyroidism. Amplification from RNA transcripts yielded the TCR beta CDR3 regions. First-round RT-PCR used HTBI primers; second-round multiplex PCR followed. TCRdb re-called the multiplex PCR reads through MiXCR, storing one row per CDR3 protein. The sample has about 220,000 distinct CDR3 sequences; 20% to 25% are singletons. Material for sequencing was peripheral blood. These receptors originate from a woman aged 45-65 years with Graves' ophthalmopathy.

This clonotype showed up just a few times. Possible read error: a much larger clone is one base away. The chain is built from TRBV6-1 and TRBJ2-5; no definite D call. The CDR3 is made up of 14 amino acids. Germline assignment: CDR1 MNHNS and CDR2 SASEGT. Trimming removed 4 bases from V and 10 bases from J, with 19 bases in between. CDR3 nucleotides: TGTGCCAGCAGTGGATACACAATTACCTACGACCAGTACTTC. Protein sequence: CASSGYTITYDQYF.

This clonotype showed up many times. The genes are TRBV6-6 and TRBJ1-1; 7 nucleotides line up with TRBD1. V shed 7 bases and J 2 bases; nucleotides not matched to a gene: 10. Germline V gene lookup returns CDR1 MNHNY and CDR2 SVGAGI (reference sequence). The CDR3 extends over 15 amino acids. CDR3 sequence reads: CASIGEGATNTEAFF. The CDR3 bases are TGTGCCAGCATCGGTGAGGGGGCAACCAACACTGAAGCTTTCTTT.

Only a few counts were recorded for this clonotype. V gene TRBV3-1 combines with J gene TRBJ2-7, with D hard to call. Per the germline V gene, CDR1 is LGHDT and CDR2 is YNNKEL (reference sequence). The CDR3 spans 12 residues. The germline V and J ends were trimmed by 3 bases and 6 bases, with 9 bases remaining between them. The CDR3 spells CASSHLDGEQYF. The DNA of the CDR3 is TGTGCCAGCAGCCATTTGGACGGCGAGCAGTACTTC.

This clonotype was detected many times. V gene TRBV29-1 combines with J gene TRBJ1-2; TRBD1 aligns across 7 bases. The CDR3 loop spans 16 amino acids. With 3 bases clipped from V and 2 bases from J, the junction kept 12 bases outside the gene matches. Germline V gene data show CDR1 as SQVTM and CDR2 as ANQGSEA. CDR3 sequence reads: CSVDRQGGGPNYGYTF. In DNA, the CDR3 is TGCAGCGTTGATAGACAGGGTGGGGGTCCAAACTATGGCTACACCTTC.

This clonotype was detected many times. The CDR3 sequence is CATRQGSYEQYF. The CDR3 coding sequence is TGTGCCACCCGACAGGGGTCCTACGAGCAGTACTTC. The gene calls are TRBV10-3 and TRBJ2-7, with 8 bases aligning to TRBD1. The CDR3 spans 12 residues. Looked up from germline, CDR1 is ENHRY and CDR2 is SYGVKD. Losses at the gene ends were 10 bases for V and 1 base for J; bases not matched to a gene: 3.

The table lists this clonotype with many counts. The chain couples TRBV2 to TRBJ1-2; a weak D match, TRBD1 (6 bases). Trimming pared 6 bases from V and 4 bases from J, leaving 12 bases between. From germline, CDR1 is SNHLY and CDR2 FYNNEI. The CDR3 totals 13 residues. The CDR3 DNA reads TGTGCCAGCAGAGCAGGGGAGGGCTATGGCTACACCTTC. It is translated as CASRAGEGYGYTF. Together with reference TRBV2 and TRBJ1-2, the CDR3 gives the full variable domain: EPEVTQTPSHQVTQMGQEVILRCVPISNHLYFYWYRQILGQKVEFLVSFYNNEISEKSEIFDDQFSVERPDGSNFTLKIRSTKLEDSAMYFCASRAGEGYGYTFGSGTRLTVV.

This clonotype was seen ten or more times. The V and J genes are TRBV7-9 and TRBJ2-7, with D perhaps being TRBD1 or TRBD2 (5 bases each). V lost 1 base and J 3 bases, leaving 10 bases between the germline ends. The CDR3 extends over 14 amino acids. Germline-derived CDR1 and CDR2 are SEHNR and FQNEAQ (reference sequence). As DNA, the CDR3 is TGTGCCAGCAGCTTAGGGGACGGGAACTACGAGCAGTACTTC. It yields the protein CASSLGDGNYEQYF.

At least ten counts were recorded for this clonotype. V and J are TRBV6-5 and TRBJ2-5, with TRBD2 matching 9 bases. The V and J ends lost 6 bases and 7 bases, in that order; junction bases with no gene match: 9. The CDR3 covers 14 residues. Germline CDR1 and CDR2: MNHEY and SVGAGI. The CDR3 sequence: CASRNSREGTTQYF. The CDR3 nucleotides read TGTGCCAGCAGGAACTCGCGGGAGGGAACGACCCAGTACTTC.

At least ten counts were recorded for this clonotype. The CDR3 here is CASSAGQNSNQPQHF. DNA of the CDR3: TGTGCCAGCAGCGCGGGACAGAATAGCAATCAGCCCCAGCATTTT. The chain couples TRBV9 to TRBJ1-5, with TRBD1 identical over 7 bases. The V segment lost 3 bases and the J segment 0 bases; nucleotides outside the gene matches: 3. Germline CDR1 and CDR2: SGDLS and YYNGEE. The CDR3 has 15 amino acids.

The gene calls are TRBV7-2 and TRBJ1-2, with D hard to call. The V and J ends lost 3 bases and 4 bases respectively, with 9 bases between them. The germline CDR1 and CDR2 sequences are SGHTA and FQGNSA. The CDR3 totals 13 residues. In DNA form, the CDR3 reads TGTGCCAGCAGCTTGGTCGAAGCCTATGGCTACACCTTC. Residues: CASSLVEAYGYTF.

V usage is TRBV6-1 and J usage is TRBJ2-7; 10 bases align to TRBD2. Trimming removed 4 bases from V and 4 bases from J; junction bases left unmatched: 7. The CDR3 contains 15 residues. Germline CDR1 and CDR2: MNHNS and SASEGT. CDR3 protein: CASSATSGTPYEQYF. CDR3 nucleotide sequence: TGTGCCAGCAGTGCAACTAGCGGGACTCCGTACGAGCAGTACTTC.

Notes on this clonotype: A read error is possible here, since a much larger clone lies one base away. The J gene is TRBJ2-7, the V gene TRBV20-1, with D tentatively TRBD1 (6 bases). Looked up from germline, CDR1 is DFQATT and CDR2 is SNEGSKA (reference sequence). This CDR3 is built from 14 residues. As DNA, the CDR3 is TGCGGTGCTAGAAACAGGGCTGGTTCAGTGGAGCAGTACTTC. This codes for CGARNRAGSVEQYF.

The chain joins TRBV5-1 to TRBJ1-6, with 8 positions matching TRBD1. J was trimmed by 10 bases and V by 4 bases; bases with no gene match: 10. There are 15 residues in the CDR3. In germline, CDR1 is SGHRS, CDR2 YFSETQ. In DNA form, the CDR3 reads TGCGCCAGCAGCGACGGGACAGGATTTCGGTCACCCCTCCACTTT. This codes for CASSDGTGFRSPLHF.

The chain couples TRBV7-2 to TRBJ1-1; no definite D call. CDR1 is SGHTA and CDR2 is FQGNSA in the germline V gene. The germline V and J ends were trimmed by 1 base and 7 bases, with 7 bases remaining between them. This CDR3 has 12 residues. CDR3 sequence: CASSLGGLEAFF. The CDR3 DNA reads TGTGCCAGCAGCTTAGGGGGTCTTGAAGCTTTCTTT.

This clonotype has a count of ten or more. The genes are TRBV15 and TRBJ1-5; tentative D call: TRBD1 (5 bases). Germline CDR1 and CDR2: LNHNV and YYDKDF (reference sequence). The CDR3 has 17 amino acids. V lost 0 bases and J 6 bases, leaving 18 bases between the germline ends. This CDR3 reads CATSRDPRWGLSQPQHF. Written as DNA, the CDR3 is TGTGCCACCAGCAGAGATCCCCGATGGGGGTTATCTCAGCCCCAGCATTTT.

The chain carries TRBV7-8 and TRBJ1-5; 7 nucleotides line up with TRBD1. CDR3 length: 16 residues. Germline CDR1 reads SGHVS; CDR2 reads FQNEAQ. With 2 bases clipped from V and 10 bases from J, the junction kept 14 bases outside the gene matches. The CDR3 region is CASSLRGTAVLAPQHF. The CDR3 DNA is TGTGCCAGCAGCTTACGCGGGACAGCCGTTCTTGCACCCCAGCATTTT.

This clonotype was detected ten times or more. The CDR3 loop is CATSDGQGANTEAFF. As DNA, the CDR3 is TGTGCCACCAGTGACGGACAGGGGGCAAACACTGAAGCTTTCTTT. The chain couples TRBV24-1 to TRBJ1-1; 11 positions match TRBD1. The V gene end was trimmed by 4 bases and the J gene end by 2 bases; junction bases not matched to a gene: 2. Looked up from germline, CDR1 is KGHDR and CDR2 is SFDVKD. The CDR3 runs to 15 residues.

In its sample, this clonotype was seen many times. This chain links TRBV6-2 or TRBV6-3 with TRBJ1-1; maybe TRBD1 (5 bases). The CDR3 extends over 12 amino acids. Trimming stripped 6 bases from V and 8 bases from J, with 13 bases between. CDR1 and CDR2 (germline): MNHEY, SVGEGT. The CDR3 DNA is TGTGCCAGCAGCAGGGTTTTTCCGGAAGCTTTCTTT. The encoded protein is CASSRVFPEAFF.

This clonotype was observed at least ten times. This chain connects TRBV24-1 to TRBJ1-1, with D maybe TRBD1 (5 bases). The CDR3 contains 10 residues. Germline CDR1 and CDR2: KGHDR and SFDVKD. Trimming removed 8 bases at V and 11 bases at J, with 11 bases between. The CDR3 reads CATKRGFAFF. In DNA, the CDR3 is TGTGCCACCAAGCGGGGGTTCGCTTTCTTT.

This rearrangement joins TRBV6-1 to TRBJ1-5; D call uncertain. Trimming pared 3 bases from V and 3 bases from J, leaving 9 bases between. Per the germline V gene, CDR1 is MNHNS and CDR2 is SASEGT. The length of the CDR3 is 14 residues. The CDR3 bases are TGTGCCAGCAGTGATGAACGATTCAATCAGCCCCAGCATTTT. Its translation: CASSDERFNQPQHF.

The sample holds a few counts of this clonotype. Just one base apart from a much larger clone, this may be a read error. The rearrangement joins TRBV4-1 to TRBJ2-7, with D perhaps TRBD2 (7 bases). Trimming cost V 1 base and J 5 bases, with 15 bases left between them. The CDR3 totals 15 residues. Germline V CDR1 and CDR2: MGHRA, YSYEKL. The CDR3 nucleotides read TGCGCCAGCAGCCAAGGACGCGGGGGCACTAACGAGCAGTACTTC. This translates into CASSQGRGGTNEQYF.

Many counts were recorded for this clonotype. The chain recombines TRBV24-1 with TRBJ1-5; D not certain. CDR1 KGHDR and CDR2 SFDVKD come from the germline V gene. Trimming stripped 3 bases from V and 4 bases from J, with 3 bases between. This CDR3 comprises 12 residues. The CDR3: CATSDPNQPQHF. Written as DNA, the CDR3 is TGTGCCACCAGTGATCCAAATCAGCCCCAGCATTTT.

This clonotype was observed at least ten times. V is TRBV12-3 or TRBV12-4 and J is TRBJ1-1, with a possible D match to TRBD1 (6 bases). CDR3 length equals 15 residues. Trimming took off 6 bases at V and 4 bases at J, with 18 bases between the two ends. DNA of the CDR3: TGTGCCAGCAGCCGCCGGGACAACCGTCTCACTGAAGCTTTCTTT. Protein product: CASSRRDNRLTEAFF.

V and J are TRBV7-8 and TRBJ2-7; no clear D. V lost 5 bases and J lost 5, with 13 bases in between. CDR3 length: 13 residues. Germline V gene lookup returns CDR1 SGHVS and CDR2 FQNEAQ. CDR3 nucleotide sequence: TGTGCCAGCAGCCCCGGACCCAGGAACGAGCAGTACTTC. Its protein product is CASSPGPRNEQYF.

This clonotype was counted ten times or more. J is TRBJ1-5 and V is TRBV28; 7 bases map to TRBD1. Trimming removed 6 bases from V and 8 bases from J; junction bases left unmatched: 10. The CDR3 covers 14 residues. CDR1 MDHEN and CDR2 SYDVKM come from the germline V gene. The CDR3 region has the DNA TGTGCCAGCAGCCTAGGGGGCCGTTTAAAGCCCCAGCATTTT. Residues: CASSLGGRLKPQHF.

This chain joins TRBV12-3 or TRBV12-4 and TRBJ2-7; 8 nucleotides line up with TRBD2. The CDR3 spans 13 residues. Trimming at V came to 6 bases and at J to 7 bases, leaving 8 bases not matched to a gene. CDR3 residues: CASSQSPGGEQYF. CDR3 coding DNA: TGTGCCAGCAGCCAAAGCCCGGGAGGGGAGCAGTACTTC.

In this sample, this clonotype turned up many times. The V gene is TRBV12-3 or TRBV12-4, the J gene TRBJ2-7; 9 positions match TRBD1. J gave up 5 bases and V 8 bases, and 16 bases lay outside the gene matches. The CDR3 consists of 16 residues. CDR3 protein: CASGEEDGTGTHEQYF. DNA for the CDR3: TGTGCCAGCGGGGAAGAGGATGGGACAGGGACCCACGAGCAGTACTTC.

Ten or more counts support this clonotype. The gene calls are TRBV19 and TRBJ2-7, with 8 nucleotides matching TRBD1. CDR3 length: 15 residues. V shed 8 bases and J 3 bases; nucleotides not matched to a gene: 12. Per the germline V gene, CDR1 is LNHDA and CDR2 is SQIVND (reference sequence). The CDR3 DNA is TGTGCCAGTCGATCAACCGGGACAGGCAACTACGAGCAGTACTTC. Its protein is CASRSTGTGNYEQYF.